This TCR beta chain was identified in a study of vaccination effects on CD4 cells after COVID-19. Study overall: The second dose preceded post-vaccine samples by a median of 72 days.

Only in-frame clones appear in the TCRdb table, and some are missing; sequencing was by immunoSEQ multiplex PCR. The sample has approximately 15,000 clones; approximately 82% are singletons. To note about this clone: Its specificity is not known.

The germline V gene has CDR1 MNHNS and CDR2 SASEGT. The CDR3 sequence is 13 residues long. The V end lost 3 bases, the J end lost 1 base, and 6 bases lay between the germline ends. Expansion with viral peptide pools was applied to antigen-specific CD4+ T cells by the ViraFEST assay prior to sequencing. The culture ran for roughly ten days, and then CD4+ T cells were isolated. Infection dated between March and December 2020, before the Alpha, Beta and Delta variants reached the United States. Two doses of either BNT162b2 or mRNA-1273 were given to each participant. The input for sequencing was CD4+ T cells from PBMCs cultured with SARS-CoV-2 spike peptides, taken after COVID-19 vaccination. The chain carries TRBV6-1 and TRBJ1-1, with TRBD1 as a possible D gene (6 bases). The receptor's source is a human donor who had a prior SARS-CoV-2 infection. This CDR3 reads CASSETGNTEAFF. The CDR3 DNA reads TGTGCCAGCAGTGAGACAGGGAACACTGAAGCTTTCTTT.